Below, 14 T cell receptor beta chains from the same sample are listed, as sequenced in a study of molecular identifiers for immune sequencing clone quantification. TCRdb redid the calling of the PCR reads with MiXCR, one entry per CDR3 protein. The data hold around 470,000 distinct CDR3 sequences, with about a quarter observed a single time. Input material: naive CD8+ T cells from blood, with Jurkat cell RNA spiked in. Subset denoted: FACS-sorted CD8+CD4-CCR7+CD45RA+ naive T cells. The receptors shown here come from a human donor in good health. Some libraries in this study had Jurkat cell RNA spiked in.

The chain uses TRBV4-3 and TRBJ1-1, with D hard to call. V lost 0 bases, J lost 3 bases, and 8 bases lay in between. Per germline, CDR1 LGHNA and CDR2 YSLEER. The CDR3 is 14 amino acids. This CDR3 reads CASSQERVHTEAFF. In nucleotides, the CDR3 is TGCGCCAGCAGCCAAGAACGGGTGCACACTGAAGCTTTCTTT.

At least ten counts were recorded for this clonotype. The genes are TRBV7-9 and TRBJ2-3; D remains unclear. The CDR3 has 14 residues. The germline V gene has CDR1 SEHNR and CDR2 FQNEAQ (reference sequence). Trimming removed 2 bases from V and 3 bases from J, with 9 bases in between. CDR3 in DNA: TGTGCCAGCAGCTTAAGGGTTGATACAGATACGCAGTATTTT. The encoded protein is CASSLRVDTDTQYF. The complete variable domain, with remaining parts taken from reference TRBV7-9 and TRBJ2-3, reads DTGVSQNPRHKITKRGQNVTFRCDPISEHNRLYWYRQTLGQGPEFLTYFQNEAQLEKSRLLSDRFSAERPKGSFSTLEIQRTEQGDSAMYLCASSLRVDTDTQYFGPGTRLTVL.

The chain has TRBV5-1 and TRBJ2-1; 14 bases line up with TRBD2. The CDR3 extends over 16 amino acids. CDR1 is SGHRS, CDR2 YFSETQ, per germline. The J segment lost 8 bases and the V segment lost 3 bases, leaving 7 bases of the junction unmatched. The CDR3 sequence is CASSSTSGGARDEQFF. Written as DNA, the CDR3 is TGCGCCAGCAGCTCGACTAGCGGGGGGGCCCGAGATGAGCAGTTCTTC.

In its sample, this clonotype was seen a few times. The V gene is TRBV7-3, the J gene TRBJ2-3, with D hard to call. CDR1 SGHTA and CDR2 FQGTGA come from the germline V gene. The CDR3 loop spans 14 amino acids. The V and J ends lost 4 bases and 4 bases respectively, with 12 bases between them. The DNA for the CDR3 is TGTGCCAGCAGCTCTGAACCGAGCCCAGATACGCAGTATTTT. Encoded protein: CASSSEPSPDTQYF.

Concerning this clonotype itself: A junction boundary mismatches the germline segment, possibly from a read error. The rearrangement links TRBV4-3 to TRBJ2-3, with D possibly being TRBD1 (6 bases). CDR1 is LGHNA and CDR2 is YSLEER in the germline V gene. CDR3 length: 18 residues. The CDR3 DNA is TGCCCCCCCACCCAACAACCCCCCGACAGGAGTTTTTCAGATACCCAGTATTTT. It encodes CPPTQQPPDRSFSDTQYF.

CDR3 amino acids: CASSQEASGRNTGELFF. The CDR3 DNA reads as TGCGCCAGCAGCCAAGAGGCCAGCGGGAGGAACACCGGGGAGCTGTTTTTT. The chain joins TRBV4-3 to TRBJ2-2; 8 nucleotides match TRBD2. CDR3 length: 17 residues. Trimming cost V 0 bases and J 1 base; bases outside gene matches: 4. Germline lookup yields CDR1 LGHNA and CDR2 YSLEER.

This clonotype showed up many times. This chain joins TRBV20-1 and TRBJ2-7, with 10 bases identical to TRBD2. The CDR3 runs 13 residues. Trimming took 6 bases from V and 4 from J; bases not matched to a gene: 6. Germline V lookup: CDR1 DFQATT, CDR2 SNEGSKA (reference sequence). CDR3: CSATGTSVYEQYF. Here the CDR3 DNA reads TGCAGTGCCACCGGGACTAGCGTGTACGAGCAGTACTTC.

This clonotype has only a few counts. The chain employs TRBV19 and TRBJ2-5; 7 bases fit TRBD1. CDR1 is LNHDA, CDR2 SQIVND, per germline (reference sequence). With V trimmed by 5 bases and J by 2 bases, 11 bases remained unmatched. This CDR3 is 16 amino acids long. The CDR3 DNA reads as TGTGCCAGTAGTTGGGGACAGTCCCCCCTACAAGAGACCCAGTACTTC. Protein sequence: CASSWGQSPLQETQYF.

This clonotype was observed many times. The V call is TRBV11-2, the J call TRBJ1-1; TRBD1 matches 8 bases. The germline V gene encodes CDR1 SGHAT and CDR2 FQNNGV. With V trimmed by 4 bases and J by 6 bases, 13 bases remained unmatched. The CDR3 runs 16 residues. This chain's CDR3 is CASSYTPGGFIPEAFF. The CDR3 DNA follows: TGTGCCAGCAGCTACACCCCAGGGGGCTTTATCCCTGAAGCTTTCTTT.

This clonotype was seen a few times. CDR3 amino acids: CASSEEISQETQYF. The CDR3 DNA reads TGTGCCAGCAGTGAGGAGATCAGCCAAGAGACCCAGTACTTC. The V gene is TRBV6-1, the J gene TRBJ2-5; no reliable D call. The CDR3 is made up of 14 amino acids. Per the germline V gene, CDR1 is MNHNS and CDR2 is SASEGT. The germline V and J ends were trimmed by 3 bases and 1 base, with 9 bases remaining between them.

Concerning this clonotype: Its ends do not fully match the called genes, so a read error is possible. CDR3 region: CDWSAGARGNEKLVF. The CDR3 region has the DNA TGTGACTGGAGTGCCGGAGCACGGGGTAATGAAAAACTGGTTTTT. The chain combines TRBV30 with TRBJ1-4; D is uncertain. The germline V gene encodes CDR1 GTSNPN and CDR2 SVGIG (reference sequence). This CDR3 has 15 amino acids.

This chain links TRBV27 with TRBJ2-7, with D possibly matching TRBD2 (5 bases). The CDR3 runs 11 residues. V was clipped by 10 bases and J by 3 bases, with 10 bases between them. Looked up from germline, CDR1 is MNHEY and CDR2 is SMNVEV (reference sequence). The CDR3 region is CATRRGYEQYF. The CDR3, as DNA: TGTGCCACCAGACGGGGCTACGAGCAGTACTTC.

The table lists this clonotype with many counts. The chain is built from TRBV7-9 and TRBJ2-5; unclear D gene. Trimming shortened V by 3 bases and J by 2 bases, and 13 bases separated the two germline ends. This CDR3 region has 15 residues. CDR1 and CDR2 (germline): SEHNR, FQNEAQ (reference sequence). The CDR3 bases are TGTGCCAGCAGCTTTCGGTTAGGTTCTCAAGAGACCCAGTACTTC. This encodes CASSFRLGSQETQYF.

The chain uses TRBV20-1 and TRBJ2-6; 9 bases are a match to TRBD1. Germline CDR1 DFQATT, CDR2 SNEGSKA (reference sequence). The CDR3 runs to 19 residues. The V gene end was trimmed by 0 bases and the J gene end by 1 base; junction bases not matched to a gene: 10. The CDR3 coding sequence is TGCAGTGCTAGAGATCTTTATGGGACAGGGACTTCTGGGGCCAACGTCCTGACTTTC. Amino acid sequence: CSARDLYGTGTSGANVLTF.